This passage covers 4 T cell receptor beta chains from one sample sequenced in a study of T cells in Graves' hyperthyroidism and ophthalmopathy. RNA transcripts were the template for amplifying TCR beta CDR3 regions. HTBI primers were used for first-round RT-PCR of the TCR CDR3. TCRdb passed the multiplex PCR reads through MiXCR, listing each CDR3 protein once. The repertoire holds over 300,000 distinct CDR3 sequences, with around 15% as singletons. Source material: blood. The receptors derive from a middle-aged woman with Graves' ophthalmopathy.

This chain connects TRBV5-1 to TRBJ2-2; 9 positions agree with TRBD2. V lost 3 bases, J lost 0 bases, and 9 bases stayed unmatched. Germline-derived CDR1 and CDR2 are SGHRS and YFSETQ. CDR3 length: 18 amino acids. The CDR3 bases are TGCGCCAGCAGCTACACGCTAGCGGGGTCAACGAACACCGGGGAGCTGTTTTTT. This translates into CASSYTLAGSTNTGELFF.

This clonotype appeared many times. CDR3 loop: CASTYGTAYTGELFF. CDR3 sequence (DNA): TGTGCCAGCACCTACGGGACGGCCTACACCGGGGAGCTGTTTTTT. This chain connects TRBV2 to TRBJ2-2, with D perhaps matching TRBD1 or TRBD2 (5 bases each). The CDR3 spans 15 residues. CDR1 is SNHLY and CDR2 is FYNNEI in the germline V gene. V was cut by 7 bases and J by 3 bases, with 15 bases left in between.

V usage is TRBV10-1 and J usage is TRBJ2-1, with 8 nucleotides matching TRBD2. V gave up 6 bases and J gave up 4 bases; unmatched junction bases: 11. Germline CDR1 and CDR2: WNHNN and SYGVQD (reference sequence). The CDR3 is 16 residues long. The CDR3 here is CASSHSREGRYNEQFF. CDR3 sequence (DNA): TGCGCCAGCAGCCATAGCCGGGAGGGGAGATACAATGAGCAGTTCTTC.

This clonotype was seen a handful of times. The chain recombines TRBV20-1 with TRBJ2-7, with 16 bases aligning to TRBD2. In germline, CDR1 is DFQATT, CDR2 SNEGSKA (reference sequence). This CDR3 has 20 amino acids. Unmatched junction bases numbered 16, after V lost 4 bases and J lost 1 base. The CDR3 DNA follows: TGCAGTGCTACAACCAGCACGGGACTAGCGGGGGGGCTGGGATCCTACGAGCAGTACTTC. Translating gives CSATTSTGLAGGLGSYEQYF.